This note documents a single T cell receptor beta chain sequence. Its antigen is currently not known. No base quality values were provided; no much bigger clone lies one nucleotide off. This sample was taken from a study of vaccination effects on CD4 cells after COVID-19 (dated by TCRdb to between 2021 and 2022). At the level of the whole study: Participants received two doses of either the BNT162b2 or the mRNA-1273 mRNA SARS-CoV-2 vaccine. SARS-CoV-2 spike-specific CD4+ TCR repertoires were compared before and after mRNA vaccination in COVID-19 convalescent patients and in infection-naive vaccine recipients. Altogether, roughly 10 COVID-19 convalescent patients and 4 SARS-CoV-2-naive healthy vaccine recipients made up the full study. In the study, cultures from other donors were sequenced using the Oncomine TCR Beta short-read assay on an Illumina iSeq 100.

The library relied on the immunoSEQ multiplex PCR assay. DNA from the cultured, isolated CD4+ T cells was subjected to TCR beta CDR3 sequencing. In the source study's methods: The analysis removed non-productive TCR sequences, trimmed reads to the CDR3 region, and retained only CDR3s that were 7 or more amino acids long. Antigen-specific clonotypes were identified using the MANAFEST web app by comparison of expansion in peptide wells against reference cultures. For clones to be considered positive, expansion at FDR<0.05 versus reference and all other wells, an odds ratio above 5, and a frequency above 0.1% in two replicate wells were required. Clonotypes significantly expanded in SARS-CoV-2 spike wells and in at least one common cold coronavirus spike condition were defined as cross-reactive. Using the stringdist R package, CDR3 similarity was measured by Levenshtein distance, and unrooted trees were constructed with ape in R 3.6.1. As stored in TCRdb, this immuneACCESS dataset retains in-frame rearrangements with V and J assigned. A fraction of the clones does not appear; measured against another copy, unresolved V genes explain less than half of the discrepancy, and the remainder lacks a known reason. D and trimming come from the DNA, and the V and J calls and clone size come from that table. This sample has about 61,000 clones in its table, and around 81% of those were observed once. The ten largest clones capture about 2.4% of the sample.

Beyond this particular receptor, the publication reports: Only a small number of convalescent patients were included, and no early post-infection timepoints were available, which limited the study. Clones induced by infection and clones induced by vaccination both contracted markedly at late timepoints after vaccination, which fits with T cell responses waning over time. Among healthy vaccine recipients, nearly all vaccine-induced clones were SARS-CoV-2 mono-reactive, and only 1 of 255 was cross-reactive with common cold coronaviruses.

In the ViraFEST assay, PBMC were stimulated with viral peptide pools, and antigen-specific CD4+ T cell clonotypes were then identified by expansion using TCR sequencing. After around eleven days of culture, CD4+ T cells were isolated with the EasySep CD4+ T cell isolation kit. Negative nucleocapsid antibody results before and after vaccination confirmed that the healthy vaccine recipients had no prior SARS-CoV-2 infection. Each well held 1.5 million to 2 million PBMC cultured in IMDM containing around 5.1% human AB serum, roughly 9.6 IU/ml IL-2 and gentamicin, along with around 9.1 ug/ml peptides. On days 3 and 7, half of the culture medium was replaced with fresh IL-2-containing medium. Each peptide stimulation condition was cultured in triplicate wells unless otherwise noted. Using Ficoll-Paque Plus gradient centrifugation, PBMC were separated from whole blood and then either used fresh or cryopreserved at -140C. The overlapping peptide pools covered the spike proteins of SARS-CoV-2 and of the common cold coronaviruses HCoV-NL63, HCoV-OC43 and HCoV-229E. The QIAamp micro DNA kit was used to extract genomic DNA from the cultured CD4+ T cells.

V gives up 3 bases and J gives up 1 base, and the segment between their germline ends measures 8 bases. Spanning cysteine to phenylalanine, the CDR3 consists of 14 amino acids. Just the 42-base CDR3 DNA is kept, in frame starting at base 1. For CDR1 and CDR2, the germline V gene lists SGDLS and YYNGEE. This receptor chain uses TRBV9 and TRBJ1-5, and TRBD1 may be the D gene, going by 5 matching bases. This specimen consisted of CD4+ T cells from PBMCs cultured with HCoV-229E spike peptides, obtained before COVID-19 vaccination. The cell subset or site label of this sample denotes: HCoV-229E spike overlapping peptide pool stimulation. The clonotype comes from a human donor who received a COVID-19 vaccine. In nucleotide form, the sequence is TGTGCCAGCAGCGGGGACTCCAGCAATCAGCCCCAGCATTTT. This codes for CASSGDSSNQPQHF.